A selection of T cell receptor beta chains follows, all from one sample in a study of Graves' ophthalmopathy and Graves' hyperthyroidism. Each CDR3 protein is one row after TCRdb ran MiXCR on the multiplex PCR reads. This repertoire shows about 740,000 distinct CDR3 sequences, roughly 41% found once; its top ten account for 44%. Sequencing was performed on peripheral blood. These receptors originate from an adult man with Graves' ophthalmopathy. Both conserved end residues are part of each CDR3. A D gene is named only where the DNA matches it firmly. Expanded clones get a size class; other rows say once, few or many, or leave the size out.

J,D,length,size,V,CDR3,DNA
TRBJ1-2,-,13,many,TRBV10-3,CASSTGGAYGYTF,TGTGCCAGCAGCACCGGGGGCGCGTACGGCTACACCTTC
TRBJ1-5,-,15,many,TRBV15,CATSWDANSNQPQHF,TGTGCCACCAGCTGGGACGCTAATAGCAATCAGCCCCAGCATTTT
TRBJ1-2,TRBD1,13,-,TRBV29-1,CSVLSDRVYGYTF,TGCAGCGTTCTCAGCGACAGGGTCTATGGCTACACCTTC
TRBJ2-7,-,13,-,TRBV27,CASSKQGLMEQYF,TGTGCCAGCAGTAAACAGGGACTGATGGAGCAGTACTTC
TRBJ2-5,-,14,few,TRBV7-9,CASSPALESETQYF,TGTGCCAGCAGCCCAGCCCTAGAGAGTGAGACCCAGTACTTC
TRBJ2-5,TRBD2,15,-,TRBV6-1,CASIRRRGVGETQYF,TGTGCCAGCATCCGTAGGCGGGGGGTCGGGGAGACCCAGTACTTC
TRBJ2-7,-,14,many,TRBV10-3,CAISESTASYEQYF,TGTGCCATCAGTGAGTCGACGGCCTCCTACGAGCAGTACTTC
TRBJ2-2,TRBD2,16,-,TRBV7-9,CASSPRLAGGAGELFF,TGTGCCAGCAGCCCGCGACTAGCGGGGGGGGCCGGGGAGCTGTTTTTT
TRBJ1-5,TRBD1,14,many,TRBV15,CATTRDRRNQPQHF,TGTGCCACCACCCGGGACAGACGCAATCAGCCCCAGCATTTT
TRBJ2-5,-,11,many,TRBV20-1,CSARDQETQYF,TGCAGTGCTAGAGACCAAGAGACCCAGTACTTC
TRBJ2-6,-,14,few,TRBV10-3,CASSYSDGANVLTF,TGTGCCAGCAGTTACTCTGACGGGGCCAACGTCCTGACTTTC
TRBJ1-5,TRBD1,15,-,TRBV10-3,CAIRDRDRGDQPQHF,TGTGCCATCAGGGACCGGGACAGGGGGGATCAGCCCCAGCATTTT
TRBJ1-2,-,15,few,TRBV7-2,CASSLGSQGHYGYTF,TGTGCCAGCAGCTTAGGGAGCCAGGGACACTATGGCTACACCTTC
TRBJ2-7,-,15,-,TRBV10-3,CAISDEQWGAYEQYF,TGTGCCATCAGTGATGAGCAGTGGGGGGCCTACGAGCAGTACTTC
TRBJ1-1,-,12,few,TRBV27,CASSSSGLEAFF,TGTGCCAGCAGTTCCTCGGGGCTTGAAGCTTTCTTT
TRBJ1-3,-,13,-,TRBV19,CASSMVGRNTIYF,TGTGCCAGTAGTATGGTGGGGAGGAACACCATATATTTT
TRBJ1-5,-,14,-,TRBV24-1,CASSPGGARQPQHF,TGTGCCAGCAGTCCGGGAGGGGCTAGGCAGCCCCAGCATTTT
TRBJ1-4,-,14,-,TRBV25-1,CASSDPSGGEKLFF,TGTGCCAGCAGTGACCCTAGCGGGGGCGAAAAACTGTTTTTT
TRBJ2-5,TRBD1,13,-,TRBV29-1,CSEIRGPGETQYF,TGCAGCGAGATCAGGGGGCCTGGGGAGACCCAGTACTTC
TRBJ1-6,-,16,-,TRBV20-1,CSAQRGQGFYNSPLHF,TGCAGTGCCCAGCGGGGACAAGGATTTTATAATTCACCCCTCCACTTT
TRBJ1-1,-,17,-,TRBV5-4,CASSLAFDAGMGTEAFF,TGCGCCAGCAGCTTGGCTTTCGATGCGGGGATGGGGACTGAAGCTTTCTTT
TRBJ2-5,-,13,-,TRBV7-2,CASSPKGKETQYF,TGTGCCAGCAGCCCGAAGGGAAAAGAGACCCAGTACTTC
TRBJ1-1,-,14,few,TRBV7-8,CASSLRDGLGEAFF,TGCGCCAGCAGCCTCAGGGATGGACTCGGTGAAGCTTTCTTT
TRBJ2-6,-,17,-,TRBV24-1,CATSDNRLISGANVLTF,TGTGCCACCAGTGATAACAGGCTGATCTCTGGGGCCAACGTCCTGACTTTC
TRBJ2-3,-,18,-,TRBV7-3,CASSPNGAGRRRGDTQYF,TGTGCCAGCAGCCCCAATGGAGCGGGTAGACGAAGGGGAGATACGCAGTATTTT
TRBJ1-1,-,13,-,TRBV10-3,CASRTSLNTEAFF,TGTGCCAGCAGGACATCCTTGAACACTGAAGCTTTCTTT
TRBJ2-5,TRBD2,15,many,TRBV24-1,CATSDRTSLQETQYF,TGTGCCACCAGTGATCGGACTAGCCTACAAGAGACCCAGTACTTC
TRBJ1-5,-,14,many,TRBV29-1,CSVVSGNSNQPQHF,TGCAGCGTAGTATCAGGGAATAGCAATCAGCCCCAGCATTTT
TRBJ1-2,-,11,medium-sized,TRBV29-1,CSVVQGGGYTF,TGCAGCGTAGTACAAGGCGGTGGCTACACCTTC
TRBJ2-6,TRBD1,19,few,TRBV7-2,CASSLGAGQGASGANVLTF,TGTGCCAGCAGCTTAGGGGCGGGACAGGGTGCATCTGGGGCCAACGTCCTGACTTTC
TRBJ2-7,TRBD1,14,-,TRBV27,CATSSGQGFYEQYF,TGTGCCACGTCCTCGGGACAGGGGTTCTACGAGCAGTACTTC
TRBJ1-5,-,13,-,TRBV29-1,CAVGGHINQPQHF,TGCGCGGTGGGCGGACACATCAATCAGCCCCAGCATTTT
TRBJ1-6,TRBD1,16,-,TRBV2,CARDLRTGSYNSPLHF,TGTGCTAGAGATCTGCGGACAGGGAGTTATAATTCGCCCCTCCACTTT
TRBJ2-7,TRBD2,14,-,TRBV5-1,CASSNRLAGNEQYF,TGCGCCAGCAGCAACCGACTAGCGGGTAACGAGCAGTACTTC
TRBJ1-5,-,14,-,TRBV20-1,CSAIGDRGNQPQHF,TGCAGTGCTATAGGGGATCGAGGTAACCAGCCCCAGCATTTT
TRBJ2-7,-,14,-,TRBV7-9,CASSFSREFYEQYF,TGTGCCAGCAGCTTCTCCAGGGAATTCTACGAGCAGTACTTC
TRBJ1-4,TRBD1,14,-,TRBV25-1,CASRRTGGFEKLFF,TGTGCCAGCAGAAGGACAGGGGGCTTCGAAAAACTGTTTTTT
TRBJ2-5,TRBD2,15,-,TRBV20-1,CSAGSFSGEEETQYF,TGCAGTGCTGGATCCTTTAGCGGGGAGGAGGAGACCCAGTACTTC
TRBJ1-1,-,12,-,TRBV5-6,CASSWSTAEAFF,TGTGCCAGCAGCTGGAGTACGGCTGAAGCTTTCTTT
TRBJ1-6,-,13,many,TRBV7-9,CASQGFGNSPLHF,TGTGCCAGCCAGGGGTTCGGTAATTCACCCCTCCACTTT
TRBJ2-7,TRBD1,14,-,TRBV10-2,CASSQDTGGYEQYF,TGTGCCAGCAGCCAAGATACAGGGGGGTACGAGCAGTACTTC
TRBJ1-1,-,13,many,TRBV7-9,CASSTSRRAEAFF,TGTGCCAGCAGTACGTCTCGACGGGCTGAAGCTTTCTTT
TRBJ2-2,TRBD1,17,-,TRBV25-1,CASSYPTGGVQAGELFF,TGTGCCAGCAGTTACCCGACAGGGGGTGTTCAGGCCGGGGAGCTGTTTTTT
TRBJ2-7,TRBD1,13,many,TRBV24-1,CATSLTGNYEQYF,TGTGCCACCAGCTTGACAGGGAACTACGAGCAGTACTTC
TRBJ1-1,TRBD1,13,many,TRBV24-1,CATSDTTGTEAFF,TGTGCCACCAGTGATACGACAGGGACTGAAGCTTTCTTT
TRBJ2-7,TRBD1,15,-,TRBV7-9,CASSPDRDGSYEQYF,TGTGCCAGCAGCCCCGACAGGGACGGGTCCTACGAGCAGTACTTC
TRBJ2-3,TRBD1,14,-,TRBV10-3,CATTTGTDTDTQYF,TGTGCCACTACGACCGGGACAGACACAGATACGCAGTATTTT
TRBJ2-5,TRBD2,15,-,TRBV25-1,CASPMLAGRQETQYF,TGTGCCAGCCCCATGCTAGCGGGAAGACAAGAGACCCAGTACTTC
TRBJ1-6,-,13,-,TRBV9,CASSPQGSETLHF,TGTGCCAGCAGCCCACAGGGCTCGGAGACCCTCCACTTT
TRBJ2-7,TRBD2,14,many,TRBV20-1,CSAHTSGGGYEQYF,TGCAGTGCGCATACCTCGGGGGGTGGGTACGAGCAGTACTTC
TRBJ1-2,-,13,-,TRBV10-2,CASSESEGLGYTF,TGCGCCAGCAGTGAGTCGGAGGGCTTGGGCTACACCTTC
TRBJ2-7,-,14,few,TRBV9,CASSAGRGSYEQYF,TGTGCCAGCAGCGCCGGACGGGGTTCCTACGAGCAGTACTTC
TRBJ1-2,TRBD1,15,-,TRBV7-9,CASSVDRGRGYGYTF,TGTGCCAGCAGCGTTGACAGGGGGCGCGGCTATGGCTACACCTTC
TRBJ1-1,-,13,many,TRBV10-3,CAINPESNTEAFF,TGTGCCATCAACCCGGAATCGAACACTGAAGCTTTCTTT
TRBJ1-1,-,11,many,TRBV6-1,CATKRSLEAFF,TGTGCCACCAAGCGGTCCTTGGAAGCTTTCTTT
TRBJ1-2,-,16,-,TRBV7-9,CASSTSGTTGLYGYTF,TGTGCCAGCAGCACCTCAGGGACCACGGGCCTATATGGCTACACCTTC
TRBJ2-7,TRBD1,14,-,TRBV11-2,CASRLGQEFYEQYF,TGTGCCAGCAGACTGGGACAGGAGTTCTACGAGCAGTACTTC
TRBJ2-5,-,14,-,TRBV30,CAWSQAPTRETQYF,TGTGCCTGGAGTCAGGCCCCTACCCGGGAGACCCAGTACTTC
TRBJ1-5,-,12,many,TRBV19,CASSTMNQPQHF,TGTGCCAGTAGTACGATGAATCAGCCCCAGCATTTT